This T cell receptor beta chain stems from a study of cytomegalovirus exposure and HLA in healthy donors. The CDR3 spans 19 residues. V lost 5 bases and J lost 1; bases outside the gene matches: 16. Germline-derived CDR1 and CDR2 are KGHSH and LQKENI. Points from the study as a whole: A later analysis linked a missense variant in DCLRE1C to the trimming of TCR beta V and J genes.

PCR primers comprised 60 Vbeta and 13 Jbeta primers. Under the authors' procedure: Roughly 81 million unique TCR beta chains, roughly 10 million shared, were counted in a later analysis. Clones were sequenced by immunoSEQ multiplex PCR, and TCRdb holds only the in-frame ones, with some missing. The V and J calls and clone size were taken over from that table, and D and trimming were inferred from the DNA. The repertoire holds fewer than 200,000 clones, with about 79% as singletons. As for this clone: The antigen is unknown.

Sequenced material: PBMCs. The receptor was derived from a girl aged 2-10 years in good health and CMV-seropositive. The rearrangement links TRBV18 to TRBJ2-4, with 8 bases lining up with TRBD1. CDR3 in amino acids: CASSARSQGAPSAKNIQYF. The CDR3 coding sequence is TGTGCCAGCTCAGCACGGTCCCAGGGGGCCCCCTCGGCCAAAAACATTCAGTACTTC.